These 5 T cell receptor beta chains came from one sample sequenced in a study of blood T cell repertoires in COVID-19. Only in-frame clones appear in the TCRdb table, and some are missing; sequencing was by immunoSEQ multiplex PCR. The data show around 170,000 clones, with 80% to 85% seen just once and 12% to 15% held by the top ten. Sequencing used peripheral blood. The source is a man aged 18 to 30 with active or convalescent COVID-19.

The gene calls are TRBV14 and TRBJ2-7, with D perhaps matching TRBD2 (6 bases). CDR1 SGHDN and CDR2 FVKESK come from the germline V gene. The CDR3 covers 15 residues. Trimming cost V 0 bases and J 9 bases, with 18 bases left between them. The CDR3 sequence is CASSQEPPGAAGQYF. The CDR3 DNA reads as TGTGCCAGCAGCCAAGAGCCTCCGGGAGCTGCGGGGCAGTACTTC. The whole variable domain, filled in from reference TRBV14 and TRBJ2-7, reads EAGVTQFPSHSVIEKGQTVTLRCDPISGHDNLYWYRRVMGKEIKFLLHFVKESKQDESGMPNNRFLAERTGGTYSTLKVQPAELEDSGVYFCASSQEPPGAAGQYFGPGTRLTVT.

The gene calls are TRBV5-4 and TRBJ2-1; D may be TRBD1 (5 bases). This CDR3 has 17 residues. V was pared by 0 bases and J by 3 bases, with 16 bases between. Looked up from germline, CDR1 is SGHNT and CDR2 is YYREEE (reference sequence). CDR3 DNA sequence: TGTGCCAGCAGCTTGGAGTTGGCCAGGGCCTTCTACAATGAGCAGTTCTTC. Amino acids: CASSLELARAFYNEQFF.

V usage is TRBV27 and J usage is TRBJ1-4; the D gene is possibly TRBD1 (6 bases). V gave up 7 bases and J gave up 0 bases, with 9 bases separating them. The CDR3 has 14 residues. From germline, CDR1 is MNHEY and CDR2 SMNVEV (reference sequence). The CDR3 DNA reads TGTGCCAGCAAAAACAGGGCAACTAATGAAAAACTGTTTTTT. This sequence encodes CASKNRATNEKLFF.

The chain couples TRBV6-1 to TRBJ1-3, with a possible D match to TRBD1 (5 bases). CDR1 is MNHNS and CDR2 is SASEGT in the germline V gene. CDR3 size: 16 residues. V gave up 4 bases and J gave up 0 bases, with 13 bases separating them. This chain's CDR3 is CASSGPGTFSGNTIYF. CDR3 in DNA: TGTGCCAGCAGTGGTCCCGGGACTTTCTCTGGAAACACCATATATTTT.

V usage is TRBV2 and J usage is TRBJ2-1; TRBD1 matches 10 bases. In germline, CDR1 is SNHLY, CDR2 FYNNEI. The CDR3 is 14 amino acids. V was pared by 4 bases and J by 5 bases, with 2 bases of the junction left unmatched. The CDR3 loop is CASSAGTGDNEQFF. In nucleotides, the CDR3 is TGTGCCAGCAGTGCCGGGACAGGGGACAATGAGCAGTTCTTC.